The T cell receptor beta chain described here comes from a study of cytomegalovirus exposure and HLA in healthy donors. Study-level results: Most TCR sequences were uncommon, yet certain public TCRs appeared in many donors. Reportedly, fewer N-insertions than the approximately 610-donor mean appeared in an Asian-associated ancestry cluster in a later analysis.

With 60 Vbeta and 13 Jbeta primers, the PCR was carried out. Libraries were prepared by immunoSEQ multiplex PCR; TCRdb keeps only in-frame clonotypes and omits some of them. The sample has about 140,000 clones, roughly 80% seen once. At sampling all donors were nominally healthy, likely with unrecorded immune exposures. In germline, CDR1 is SGHDT, CDR2 YYEEEE. There are 18 residues in the CDR3. The V end lost 3 bases, the J end lost 5 bases, and 24 bases lay between the germline ends. Regarding this clone: Antigen unknown.

Sequencing was performed on PBMCs. The clonotype originates from a woman in her thirties or forties in good health and CMV-seropositive. J is TRBJ1-5 and V is TRBV5-6, with D possibly matching TRBD1 (6 bases). Here the CDR3 DNA reads TGTGCCAGCAGCTCCGCCCGTGTGGGAAACAGGGTTGATCAGCCCCAGCATTTT. This translates into CASSSARVGNRVDQPQHF. The full variable domain, its missing parts supplied by reference TRBV5-6 and TRBJ1-5, is DAGVTQSPTHLIKTRGQQVTLRCSPKSGHDTVSWYQQALGQGPQFIFQYYEEEERQRGNFPDRFSGHQFPNYSSELNVNALLLGDSALYLCASSSARVGNRVDQPQHFGDGTRLSIL.